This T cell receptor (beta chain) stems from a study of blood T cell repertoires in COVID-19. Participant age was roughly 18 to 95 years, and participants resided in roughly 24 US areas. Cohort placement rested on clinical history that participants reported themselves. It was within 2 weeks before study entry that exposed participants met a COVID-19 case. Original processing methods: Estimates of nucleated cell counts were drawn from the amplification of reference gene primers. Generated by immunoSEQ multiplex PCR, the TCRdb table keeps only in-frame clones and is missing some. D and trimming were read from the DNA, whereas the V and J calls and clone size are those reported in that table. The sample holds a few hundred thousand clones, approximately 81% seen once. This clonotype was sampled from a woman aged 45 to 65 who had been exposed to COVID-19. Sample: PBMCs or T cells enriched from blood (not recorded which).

The CDR3 region is CASSQISRGLGELFF. The DNA for the CDR3 is TGCGCCAGCAGCCAAATATCCAGGGGGCTGGGGGAGCTGTTTTTT. The chain carries TRBV4-3 and TRBJ2-2, with TRBD1 identical over 8 bases. The V and J ends lost 2 bases and 8 bases, in that order; junction bases with no gene match: 7. There are 15 residues in the CDR3. Germline CDR1 is LGHNA and CDR2 is YSLEER.